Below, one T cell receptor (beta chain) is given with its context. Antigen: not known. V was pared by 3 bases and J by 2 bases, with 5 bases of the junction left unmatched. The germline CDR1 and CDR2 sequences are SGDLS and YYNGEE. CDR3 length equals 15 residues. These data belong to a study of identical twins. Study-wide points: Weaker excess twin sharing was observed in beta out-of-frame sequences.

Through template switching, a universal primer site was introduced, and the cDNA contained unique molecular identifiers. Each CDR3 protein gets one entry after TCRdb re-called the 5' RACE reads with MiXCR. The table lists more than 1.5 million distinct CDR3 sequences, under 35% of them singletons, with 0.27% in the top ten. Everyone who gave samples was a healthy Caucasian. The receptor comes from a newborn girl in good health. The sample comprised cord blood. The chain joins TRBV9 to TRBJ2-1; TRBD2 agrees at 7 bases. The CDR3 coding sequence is TGTGCCAGCAGCGCTAGCGGAGATCCCTACAATGAGCAGTTCTTC. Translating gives CASSASGDPYNEQFF.